The entry that follows covers one TCR beta chain sequence. The germline V and J ends were trimmed by 10 bases and 0 bases, with 12 bases remaining between them. Germline CDR1 is ENHRY and CDR2 is SYGVKD. The CDR3 sequence is 14 residues long. The data belong to a study of patients and donors after allogeneic stem cell transplantation. From the RT-PCR reads, TCRdb called clonotypes with MiXCR, one entry per CDR3 protein. The sample carries a few hundred thousand distinct CDR3 sequences, 35% to 45% recorded once. The material sequenced was blood, either unsorted or a sorted T cell fraction (not recorded which). This clonotype was obtained from a human donor who was either an allogeneic HSCT recipient or a stem cell or donor lymphocyte infusion donor (not recorded which). It is not recorded whose cells these are; they may come from a transplant donor. The chain links TRBV10-3 to TRBJ2-2; D is perhaps TRBD2 (6 bases). The CDR3 spells CATRGAANTGELFF. The DNA of the CDR3 is TGTGCCACTCGCGGGGCTGCGAACACCGGGGAGCTGTTTTTT.